Here is one T cell receptor beta chain with its context. In the study's own analysis: Amplification of reference gene primers provided the estimated nucleated cell counts. Assay used: immunoSEQ multiplex PCR; TCRdb lists only in-frame clones, some missing. That table furnishes V, J and clone size, whereas the DNA furnished D and trimming. The profile shows 50,000 or so clones, roughly nine tenths of them singletons. The sample comes from a study of blood T cell repertoires in COVID-19. About the study: From the United States, Italy and Spain came samples of acute and convalescent COVID-19. Sample material is recorded as cDNA or gDNA derived from T cells, B-cell-depleted T cells, or PBMCs.

Germline V gene data show CDR1 as LNHDA and CDR2 as SQIVND (reference sequence). The CDR3 runs 15 residues. V was cut by 6 bases and J by 1 base, with 15 bases left in between. The receptor comes from a woman over 75 with acute or convalescent COVID-19. The genes are TRBV19 and TRBJ1-1; tentative D call: TRBD1 (5 bases). Sequencing used peripheral blood. CDR3 protein: CASSRRDSGNTEAFF. CDR3 DNA sequence: TGTGCCAGTAGCCGCCGTGACAGTGGGAACACTGAAGCTTTCTTT.